One and the same sample provided the 14 T cell receptor beta chains below, sequenced in a study of blood T cell repertoires in COVID-19. The assay was immunoSEQ multiplex PCR, and TCRdb's table has in-frame clones only and misses some. The data show more than 35,000 clones, about nine tenths seen once. Sequencing used peripheral blood. These receptors all come from a man in his sixties with acute or convalescent COVID-19.

V is TRBV30 and J is TRBJ2-5; D is perhaps TRBD2 (6 bases). The CDR3 contains 14 residues. The germline V gene encodes CDR1 GTSNPN and CDR2 SVGIG (reference sequence). Between the trimmed V and J ends, which lost 4 bases and 5 bases, there was a span of 17 bases. This CDR3 is CAWTLGIGGETQYF. The CDR3, as DNA: TGTGCCTGGACACTAGGAATTGGGGGGGAGACCCAGTACTTC.

The J gene is TRBJ1-1, the V gene TRBV6-5; unclear D gene. With 7 bases removed from V and 5 bases from J, the gap between germline ends came to 8 bases. Germline V gives CDR1 MNHEY, CDR2 SVGAGI. The CDR3 is made up of 11 amino acids. The CDR3 spells CASKRRTEAFF. CDR3 coding DNA: TGTGCCAGCAAACGGAGAACTGAAGCTTTCTTT.

The chain combines TRBV9 with TRBJ1-4; D gene unclear. Germline assignment: CDR1 SGDLS and CDR2 YYNGEE. The CDR3 extends over 15 amino acids. V lost 3 bases and J lost 0, with 9 bases in between. The CDR3 protein is CASSERAATNEKLFF. The CDR3 nucleotides read TGTGCCAGCAGCGAACGCGCTGCAACTAATGAAAAACTGTTTTTT.

The V gene is TRBV7-9, the J gene TRBJ2-1, with TRBD2 identical over 11 bases. The trim removed 6 bases at V and 2 bases at J, leaving 3 bases unmatched. Germline CDR1 and CDR2: SEHNR and FQNEAQ (reference sequence). There are 15 residues in the CDR3. CDR3 nucleotide sequence: TGTGCCAGCAGTCTGACTAGCGGGACCTACAATGAGCAGTTCTTC. This sequence encodes CASSLTSGTYNEQFF. The full variable domain, rest sourced from reference TRBV7-9 and TRBJ2-1, is DTGVSQNPRHKITKRGQNVTFRCDPISEHNRLYWYRQTLGQGPEFLTYFQNEAQLEKSRLLSDRFSAERPKGSFSTLEIQRTEQGDSAMYLCASSLTSGTYNEQFFGPGTRLTVL.

The V gene is TRBV10-3, the J gene TRBJ1-2; the D is unclear. Trimming pared 2 bases from V and 0 bases from J, leaving 7 bases between. CDR1 and CDR2 (germline): ENHRY, SYGVKD. The CDR3 totals 14 residues. CDR3 residues: CAISEGSSNYGYTF. The CDR3 bases are TGTGCCATCAGTGAGGGCTCTTCTAACTATGGCTACACCTTC.

V and J are TRBV2 and TRBJ1-4; 8 bases are a match to TRBD1. CDR1 is SNHLY, CDR2 FYNNEI, per germline. The CDR3 loop spans 14 amino acids. Trimming removed 3 bases from V and 7 bases from J; junction bases left unmatched: 4. The CDR3 nucleotides read TGTGCCAGCAGTGAGGACAGGGTTATTGAAAAACTGTTTTTT. It yields the protein CASSEDRVIEKLFF.

The V and J genes are TRBV25-1 and TRBJ1-2; D remains unclear. The V gene's germline CDR1 is MGHDK and CDR2 SYGVNS. The germline V and J ends were trimmed by 3 bases and 4 bases, with 15 bases remaining between them. CDR3 length equals 15 residues. This CDR3 is CASSESRGGSYGYTF. DNA for the CDR3: TGTGCCAGCAGTGAGTCCCGGGGAGGAAGCTATGGCTACACCTTC.

This sequence joins TRBV24-1 and TRBJ2-3, with a weak D call TRBD2 (5 bases). This CDR3 is built from 15 residues. Germline assignment: CDR1 KGHDR and CDR2 SFDVKD. V lost 4 bases to trimming and J lost 5 bases, with 15 bases between them. CDR3 in DNA: TGTGCCACCAGTGAGTCCGGGGTGGGGAGAGATACGCAGTATTTT. Its protein product is CATSESGVGRDTQYF.

The chain joins TRBV18 to TRBJ2-7, with 7 nucleotides matching TRBD2. Looked up from germline, CDR1 is KGHSH and CDR2 is LQKENI. CDR3 size: 16 residues. After removal of 3 bases from V and 0 bases from J, the junction contained 8 bases not matched to a gene. The CDR3 coding sequence is TGTGCCAGCTCACCGTCTATCAGCGGGATCTCCTACGAGCAGTACTTC. It specifies CASSPSISGISYEQYF.

This sequence joins TRBV5-1 and TRBJ2-7; 10 nucleotides match TRBD2. V was clipped by 4 bases and J by 2 bases; unmatched bases: 6. CDR1 and CDR2 from the germline V gene are SGHRS and YFSETQ. CDR3 size: 15 residues. CDR3 sequence (DNA): TGCGCCAGCAGCGCCCTCAGCGGGAGGGCCTACGAGCAGTACTTC. It is translated as CASSALSGRAYEQYF.

This clone was seen a single time. This chain uses TRBV6-5 with TRBJ1-4, with TRBD1 matching over 7 bases. This CDR3 region has 15 residues. Germline V gives CDR1 MNHEY, CDR2 SVGAGI. J gave up 3 bases and V 6 bases, and 7 bases lay outside the gene matches. CDR3 sequence: CASRGRGSPNEKLFF. The CDR3 region has the DNA TGTGCCAGCAGGGGCAGGGGGTCACCTAATGAAAAACTGTTTTTT.

The rearrangement uses TRBV6-2 or TRBV6-3 and TRBJ1-5; D unresolved. Germline-derived CDR1 and CDR2 are MNHEY and SVGEGT. The CDR3 has 12 residues. V was cut by 6 bases and J by 4 bases, with 7 bases left in between. The CDR3 protein is CASSPRNQPQHF. CDR3 nucleotides: TGTGCCAGCAGCCCCAGGAATCAGCCCCAGCATTTT.

The gene calls are TRBV4-1 and TRBJ1-1; 7 nucleotides agree with TRBD1. The V and J ends lost 0 bases and 4 bases, in that order; junction bases with no gene match: 14. Germline CDR1 is MGHRA and CDR2 is YSYEKL. This CDR3 comprises 18 residues. Written as DNA, the CDR3 is TGCGCCAGCAGCCAAGATTTACAGGGGAGTTCCTTAGGCACTGAAGCTTTCTTT. Residues: CASSQDLQGSSLGTEAFF.

A remark on this clone: One end of the junction does not line up with germline, which may come from a read error. The chain has TRBV7-7 and TRBJ2-2; D unclear. The CDR3 is 13 amino acids. Germline values: CDR1 SSHAT, CDR2 FNYEAQ (reference sequence). CDR3: CASSLDTTGELFF. The CDR3 bases are TGTGCTAGCAGCTTAGATACAACCGGGGAGCTGTTTTTT.